This is a list of T cell receptor beta chains from one sample in a study of T cells in Graves' hyperthyroidism and ophthalmopathy. Via MiXCR, TCRdb re-called the multiplex PCR reads, giving one row per CDR3 protein. This repertoire shows about 690,000 distinct CDR3 sequences, 17% found once; its top ten account for about 14%. Sequencing used blood. These receptors all come from a man aged 45-65 years with Graves' hyperthyroidism. Each CDR3 is given with its conserved first and last residue. The D gene is left open where the match is weak. Expanded clones get a size class; other rows say once, few or many, or leave the size out.

v_gene,j_gene,abundance,d_gene,CDR3nt,CDR3aa
TRBV18,TRBJ2-7,.,TRBD2,TGTGCCAGCTCACCCCTCCGACGACTAGCGGGAGGGCTAGACGAGCAGTACTTC,CASSPLRRLAGGLDEQYF
TRBV28,TRBJ2-5,.,TRBD2,TGTGCCAGCAGTTACCGGACTAGCGTGGAGACCCAGTACTTC,CASSYRTSVETQYF
TRBV27,TRBJ1-4,many,TRBD1,TGTGCCAGCAGTTTATTCGGACAGGGGGGTGAAAAACTGTTTTTT,CASSLFGQGGEKLFF
TRBV29-1,TRBJ2-2,many,.,TGCAGCGTTGAAGATGTCGGCGGACTCACCGGGGAGCTGTTTTTT,CSVEDVGGLTGELFF
TRBV5-5,TRBJ1-2,.,.,TGTGCCAGCAGCTCGGGACCGGGGCATAACTATGGCGACACCTTC,CASSSGPGHNYGDTF
TRBV5-1,TRBJ1-6,many,.,TGCGCCAGCAGCCACCAAGACAGTAATTCACCCCTCCACTTT,CASSHQDSNSPLHF
TRBV20-1,TRBJ2-1,many,.,TGCAGTGCTAGAAAGATCCCCTACAATGAGCAGTTCTTC,CSARKIPYNEQFF
TRBV28,TRBJ2-7,few,TRBD1,TGTGCCAGCAGGACACCGGGACAGGGGGCCGCCTACGAGCAGTACTTC,CASRTPGQGAAYEQYF
TRBV5-1,TRBJ2-1,few,TRBD2,TGCGCCAGCAGCTTGGCCGACTCGGGACTAGCGGGAGAACCCTACAATGAGCAGTTCTTC,CASSLADSGLAGEPYNEQFF
TRBV7-2,TRBJ2-4,.,TRBD2,TGTGCCAGCAGCTCCAGACTAGCCCCGAGAAACATTCAGTACTTC,CASSSRLAPRNIQYF
TRBV7-9,TRBJ1-1,.,.,TGTGCCAGCAGCTTAGAAGCCCCAAGGACTGAAGCTTTCTTT,CASSLEAPRTEAFF
TRBV28,TRBJ2-7,.,TRBD2,TGTGCCAGCACGAACCCGGGACTAGCGGGACGATCCTACGAGCAGTACTTC,CASTNPGLAGRSYEQYF
TRBV3-1,TRBJ1-1,many,.,TGTGCCAGCAGCCATAACAGGATGAACACTGAAGCTTTCTTT,CASSHNRMNTEAFF
TRBV2,TRBJ2-1,many,.,TGTGCCAGTACTGGAGGGCGCCCCTACAATGAGCAGTTCTTC,CASTGGRPYNEQFF
TRBV3-1,TRBJ2-3,many,.,TGTGCCAGCAGCCAACTGGGGGATACGCAGTATTTT,CASSQLGDTQYF
TRBV6-4,TRBJ1-4,few,.,TGTGCCAGCAAGAACGAAGAGGGAGAAAATGAAAAACTGTTTTTT,CASKNEEGENEKLFF
TRBV20-1,TRBJ1-5,few,.,TGCAGTGCCGGGACCCCGTCAGGGAGGCCCCAGCATTTT,CSAGTPSGRPQHF
TRBV4-1,TRBJ2-3,.,TRBD1,TGCGCCAGCAGCCAAGTAGGGGGCCGCACAGATACGCAGTATTTT,CASSQVGGRTDTQYF
TRBV6-1,TRBJ2-7,many,.,TGTGCCAGCAGTTACGGGGATTTCTACGAGCAGTACTTC,CASSYGDFYEQYF
TRBV12-3/TRBV12-4,TRBJ2-1,.,TRBD2,TGTGCCAGCAGTTTAGTGGTACTAGCGGGAGTTGGGAATGAGCAGTTCTTC,CASSLVVLAGVGNEQFF
TRBV7-2,TRBJ2-1,many,.,TGTGCCAGCAGGCTTACTAGTCGAGCCTACAATGAGCAGTTCTTC,CASRLTSRAYNEQFF
TRBV5-6,TRBJ1-1,.,TRBD1,TGTGCCAGCAGCTTGTGGGACAGGGCGGGCGCTAAAGCTTTCTTT,CASSLWDRAGAKAFF